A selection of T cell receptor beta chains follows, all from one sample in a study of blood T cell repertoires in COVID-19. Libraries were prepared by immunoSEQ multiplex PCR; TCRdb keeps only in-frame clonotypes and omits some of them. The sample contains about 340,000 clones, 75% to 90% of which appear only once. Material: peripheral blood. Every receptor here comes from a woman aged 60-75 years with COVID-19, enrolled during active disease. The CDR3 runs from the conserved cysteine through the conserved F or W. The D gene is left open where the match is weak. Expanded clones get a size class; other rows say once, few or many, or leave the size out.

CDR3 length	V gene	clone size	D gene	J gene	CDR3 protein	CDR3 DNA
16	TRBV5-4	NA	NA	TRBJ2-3	CASSRTGVQNTDTQYF	TGTGCCAGCAGCCGGACGGGGGTGCAGAACACAGATACGCAGTATTTT
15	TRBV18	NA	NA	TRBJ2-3	CASSQVDTFTDTQYF	TGTGCCAGCTCACAAGTGGACACTTTCACAGATACGCAGTATTTT
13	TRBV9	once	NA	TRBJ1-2	CASSESDSYGYTF	TGTGCCAGCAGTGAGTCGGACAGCTATGGCTACACCTTC
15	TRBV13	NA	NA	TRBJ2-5	CASSLVGEKQETQYF	TGTGCCAGCAGCTTAGTAGGAGAAAAGCAAGAGACCCAGTACTTC
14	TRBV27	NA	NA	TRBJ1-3	CASGQPGSGNTIYF	TGTGCCAGCGGACAGCCTGGCTCTGGAAACACCATATATTTT
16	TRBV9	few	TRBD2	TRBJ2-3	CASSVGTSGVSDTQYF	TGTGCCAGCAGCGTAGGGACTAGCGGGGTTTCAGATACGCAGTATTTT
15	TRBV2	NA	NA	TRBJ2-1	CASSARGGAGNEQFF	TGTGCCAGCAGCGCAAGAGGGGGGGCGGGCAATGAGCAGTTCTTC
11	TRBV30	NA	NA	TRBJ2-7	CAWSVGAEQYF	TGTGCCTGGAGTGTCGGTGCCGAGCAGTACTTC
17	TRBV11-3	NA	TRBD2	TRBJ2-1	CASSPYSSGGFYNEQFF	TGTGCCAGCAGCCCCTACTCTAGCGGGGGGTTCTACAATGAGCAGTTCTTC
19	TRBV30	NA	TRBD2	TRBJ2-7	CAWSVNLLAGAFIQNEQYF	TGTGCCTGGAGTGTAAACCTGCTAGCGGGGGCCTTCATTCAGAACGAGCAGTACTTC
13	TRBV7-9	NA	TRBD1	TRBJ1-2	CASTAQGNYGYTF	TGTGCCAGCACCGCACAGGGGAACTATGGCTACACCTTC
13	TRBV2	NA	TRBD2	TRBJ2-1	CASRMTMAGEQFF	TGTGCCAGCAGGATGACTATGGCGGGGGAACAGTTCTTC
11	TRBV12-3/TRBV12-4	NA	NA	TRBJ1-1	CASSTGYLAFF	TGTGCCAGCAGTACAGGGTATCTTGCTTTCTTT
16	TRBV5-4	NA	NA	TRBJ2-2	CASSRYGSQGSGELFF	TGTGCCAGCAGCCGCTACGGGTCACAGGGATCCGGGGAGCTGTTTTTT
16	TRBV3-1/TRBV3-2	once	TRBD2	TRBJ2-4	CASSQGLAWTKNIQYF	TGTGCCAGCAGCCAAGGACTAGCGTGGACCAAAAACATTCAGTACTTC
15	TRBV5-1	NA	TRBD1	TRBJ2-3	CASSESGQGTDTQYF	TGCGCCAGCAGCGAGTCGGGACAGGGAACAGATACGCAGTATTTT
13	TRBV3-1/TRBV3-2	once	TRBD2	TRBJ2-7	CASRLAGGPEQYF	TGTGCCAGCAGGCTAGCGGGGGGGCCCGAGCAGTACTTC
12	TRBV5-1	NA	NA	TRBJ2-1	CASSLGENEQFF	TGCGCCAGCAGCTTGGGCGAAAATGAGCAGTTCTTC
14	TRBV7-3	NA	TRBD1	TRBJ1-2	CASSPQGGEYGYTF	TGTGCCAGCAGCCCCCAGGGGGGCGAGTATGGCTACACCTTC
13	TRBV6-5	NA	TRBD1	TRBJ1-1	CASSYKQGAVAFF	TGTGCCAGCAGTTACAAACAGGGGGCGGTGGCTTTCTTT
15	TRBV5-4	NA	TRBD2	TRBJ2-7	CASSLPGLGFHEQYF	TGTGCCAGCAGCTTGCCGGGACTAGGATTCCACGAGCAGTACTTC
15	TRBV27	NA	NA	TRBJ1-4	CASSLRGASNEKLFF	TGTGCCAGCAGTTTGCGGGGGGCGTCTAATGAAAAACTGTTTTTT
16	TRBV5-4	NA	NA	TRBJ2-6	CASSLVRGSGANVLTF	TGTGCCAGCAGCTTGGTCAGGGGCTCAGGGGCCAACGTCCTGACTTTC
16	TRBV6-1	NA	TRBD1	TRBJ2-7	CASSVSWTGGVHEQYF	TGTGCCAGCAGTGTTTCTTGGACAGGGGGCGTCCACGAGCAGTACTTC
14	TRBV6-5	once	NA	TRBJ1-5	CASSLSGAGQPQHF	TGTGCCAGCAGCCTAAGCGGGGCCGGGCAGCCCCAGCATTTT
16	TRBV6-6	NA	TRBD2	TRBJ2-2	CASSYSTSGGAGELFF	TGTGCCAGCAGTTACTCAACTAGCGGGGGGGCCGGGGAGCTGTTTTTT
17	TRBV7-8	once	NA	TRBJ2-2	CASSFPVSGPNTGELFF	TGTGCCAGCAGCTTTCCCGTGAGCGGGCCGAACACCGGGGAGCTGTTTTTT
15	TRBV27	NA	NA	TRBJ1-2	CASSLRSAGWDGYTF	TGTGCCAGCAGTTTAAGGTCTGCAGGGTGGGATGGCTACACCTTC
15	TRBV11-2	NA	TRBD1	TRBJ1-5	CASSVTGGANQPQHF	TGTGCCAGCAGCGTTACAGGGGGGGCCAATCAGCCCCAGCATTTT
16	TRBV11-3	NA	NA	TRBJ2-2	CASSPRARANTGELFF	TGTGCCAGCAGCCCGAGGGCCAGAGCGAACACCGGGGAGCTGTTTTTT
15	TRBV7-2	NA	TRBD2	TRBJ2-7	CASSFGLAASYEQYF	TGTGCCAGCAGCTTTGGACTAGCGGCCTCCTACGAGCAGTACTTC
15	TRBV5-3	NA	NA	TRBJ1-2	CARSFQPGAGYGYTF	TGTGCCAGAAGCTTTCAACCGGGAGCGGGCTATGGCTACACCTTC
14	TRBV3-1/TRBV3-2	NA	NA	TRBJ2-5	CASSHRGSRETQYF	TGTGCCAGCAGCCACAGGGGATCTCGGGAGACCCAGTACTTC
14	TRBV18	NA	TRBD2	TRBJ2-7	CASSPGGGAYEQYF	TGTGCCAGCTCACCAGGTGGGGGGGCCTACGAGCAGTACTTC
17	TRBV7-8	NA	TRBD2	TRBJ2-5	CASSVLAGEMYQETQYF	TGTGCCAGCAGCGTTCTAGCGGGGGAGATGTACCAAGAGACCCAGTACTTC
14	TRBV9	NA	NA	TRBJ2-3	CASSVWTAADTQYF	TGTGCCAGCAGCGTGTGGACTGCAGCAGATACGCAGTATTTT
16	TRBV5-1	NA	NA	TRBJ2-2	CASSPSAGSNTGELFF	TGCGCCAGCAGCCCCAGTGCGGGATCGAACACCGGGGAGCTGTTTTTT
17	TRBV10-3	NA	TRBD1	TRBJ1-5	CAISDADREASNQPQHF	TGTGCCATCAGTGACGCCGACAGGGAGGCGAGCAATCAGCCCCAGCATTTT
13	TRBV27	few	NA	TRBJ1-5	CASSWQYNQPQHF	TGTGCCAGCAGTTGGCAGTACAATCAGCCCCAGCATTTT
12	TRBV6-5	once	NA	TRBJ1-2	CASSRVSGGYTF	TGTGCCAGCAGCAGGGTGTCGGGTGGCTACACCTTC
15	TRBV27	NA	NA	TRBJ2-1	CASSLIRDTHNEQFF	TGTGCCAGCAGTTTGATCCGGGACACCCACAATGAGCAGTTCTTC
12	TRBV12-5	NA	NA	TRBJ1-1	CASGLQGAEAFF	TGTGCTAGTGGTCTACAGGGAGCTGAAGCTTTCTTT
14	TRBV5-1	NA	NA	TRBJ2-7	CASSLRTGTYEQYF	TGCGCCAGCAGCTTGAGGACGGGGACCTACGAGCAGTACTTC
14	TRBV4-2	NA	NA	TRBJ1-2	CASSQDGGDYGYTF	TGTGCCAGCAGCCAAGATGGGGGGGACTATGGCTACACCTTC
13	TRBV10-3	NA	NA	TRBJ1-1	CAISVQSNTEAFF	TGTGCCATCAGTGTACAGAGTAACACTGAAGCTTTCTTT